This is a list of T cell receptor beta chains from one sample in a study of neurological immune-mediated disorders. TCRdb fed the 5' RACE reads into MiXCR, producing one record per CDR3 protein. The sample carries tens of thousands of distinct CDR3 sequences, less than 5.5% recorded once. Sequenced material: PBMCs. These receptors originate from a woman aged 25-40 years with multiple sclerosis. The CDR3 runs from the conserved cysteine through the conserved F or W. Each record gives: CDR3 DNA, CDR3 protein, V gene, J gene, clone size, D gene. A D gene is named only where the DNA matches it firmly. Size is stated for part of the rows, as once, few or many counts, or as a class when the clone is expanded.

TGTGCCAGCAGCCAGCCCGGGACAGCAACAAATACGCAGTATTTT	CASSQPGTATNTQYF	TRBV14	TRBJ2-3	many	TRBD1
TGTGCCAGCAGTTACTCGGACAGGGTCAACGAGCAGTACTTC	CASSYSDRVNEQYF	TRBV6-6	TRBJ2-7	-	TRBD1
TGTGCCAGCAGCCGGGCCTGGGAGGACACTGAAGCTTTCTTT	CASSRAWEDTEAFF	TRBV6-6	TRBJ1-1	-	-
TGTGCCATGACAGGGACGGAAAACTATGGCTACACCTTC	CAMTGTENYGYTF	TRBV10-3	TRBJ1-2	many	TRBD1
TGCGCCAGCAGCTCGTACAGGGAGCAAGAGACCCAGTACTTC	CASSSYREQETQYF	TRBV5-1	TRBJ2-5	few	-
TGTGCCAGTACCCGGGACAGGGCTGAAAAACTGTTTTTT	CASTRDRAEKLFF	TRBV2	TRBJ1-4	few	TRBD1
TGCGCCAGCAGCCCGGGAGGGAACACTGAAGCTTTCTTT	CASSPGGNTEAFF	TRBV5-1	TRBJ1-1	many	-
TGCGCCAGCAGCCAAGATCAGGGAGAATACGAGCAGTACTTC	CASSQDQGEYEQYF	TRBV4-1	TRBJ2-7	many	-
TGCAGTGCTATTAGGGCAGCACAAGAGACCCAGTACTTC	CSAIRAAQETQYF	TRBV20-1	TRBJ2-5	many	-
TGCGCCAGCAGCCTTATGGGACAGCTCTACGAGCAGTACTTC	CASSLMGQLYEQYF	TRBV5-1	TRBJ2-7	many	TRBD1
TGTGCCAGCAGCTCGCAATATACTGGGACAGTCACTGAAGCTTTCTTT	CASSSQYTGTVTEAFF	TRBV7-8	TRBJ1-1	many	TRBD1
TGCGCCAGCATCCAGGTTAGGACCGGGGAGCTGTTTTTT	CASIQVRTGELFF	TRBV10-2	TRBJ2-2	many	-
TGCGCCAGCAGCCGGGGACAGATCGACACAGATACGCAGTATTTT	CASSRGQIDTDTQYF	TRBV5-1	TRBJ2-3	many	TRBD1
TGTGCCAGCAGCCTGGGGTGGACAGGATTGAACACTGAAGCTTTCTTT	CASSLGWTGLNTEAFF	TRBV21-1	TRBJ1-1	few	-
TGTGCCAGCAGCCAAGCGGTCACAGTGAACACTGAAGCTTTCTTT	CASSQAVTVNTEAFF	TRBV14	TRBJ1-1	many	-
TGTGCCTGGGAGGTGGGGGCCGGAGAGACCCAGTACTTC	CAWEVGAGETQYF	TRBV30	TRBJ2-5	many	-
TGTGCCAGCAAACTCGGACTATCTACCTACAATGAGCAGTTCTTC	CASKLGLSTYNEQFF	TRBV14	TRBJ2-1	many	-
TGTGCCAGCAGTGACTTGGGAGGGGGCCTTTCACCCCTCCACTTT	CASSDLGGGLSPLHF	TRBV2	TRBJ1-6	-	TRBD1
TGCGCCAGCAGCCCCGGCGGCCTTGACAGGGGGAGGTACGAGCAGTACTTC	CASSPGGLDRGRYEQYF	TRBV5-1	TRBJ2-7	many	TRBD1
TGTGCCAGCACCACAGGGGGCCAAGAGACCCAGTACTTC	CASTTGGQETQYF	TRBV5-6	TRBJ2-5	many	TRBD1
TGTGCCAGCAGGATCCGGCCGAACTCCTATAATTCACCCCTCCACTTT	CASRIRPNSYNSPLHF	TRBV6-5	TRBJ1-6	many	-
TGTGCCAGCAGCCATTGGGACAGGACGGATTCACCCCTCCACTTT	CASSHWDRTDSPLHF	TRBV5-5	TRBJ1-6	many	TRBD1
TGTGCCAGCAGCCAAGGCTGGCTAGCGGGAGGGGACACAGATACGCAGTATTTT	CASSQGWLAGGDTDTQYF	TRBV3-1	TRBJ2-3	many	TRBD2
TGCAGTGCTAGAGGACCGCCCACGGGGGCGCATAGCTACACCTTC	CSARGPPTGAHSYTF	TRBV20-1	TRBJ1-2	many	-
TGCAGTGCTAGGGCTGACAGGGGTAATTCACCCCTCAACTTT	CSARADRGNSPLNF	TRBV20-1	TRBJ1-6	few	TRBD1
TGTGCCAGCAGCCAAGTCTTAGGGACGCAGTATTTT	CASSQVLGTQYF	TRBV3-1	TRBJ2-3	many	-
TGCAGTGCTAGAGACCCGGGACAGGCGAACACCGGGGAGCTGTTTTTT	CSARDPGQANTGELFF	TRBV20-1	TRBJ2-2	few	TRBD1
TGTGCCAGCAGTTTATCCGGGACTAGTACCCAGTACTTC	CASSLSGTSTQYF	TRBV27	TRBJ2-5	many	TRBD2
TGCAGTGCTAGAACCTTACAGGGATGGAACACTGAAGCTTTCTTT	CSARTLQGWNTEAFF	TRBV20-1	TRBJ1-1	few	-
TGTGCCAGCACCTCGGACACCTACAATGAGCAGTTCTTC	CASTSDTYNEQFF	TRBV12-3/TRBV12-4	TRBJ2-1	many	-
TGCAGTGCATCTAGCGGGGGGGCCTGGGGCGGGGCGCTGTTTTTT	CSASSGGAWGGALFF	TRBV20-1	TRBJ2-2	-	TRBD2
TGCAGTGCTAGGCCGTCCGGGGAGTTCAATTCACCCCTCCACTTT	CSARPSGEFNSPLHF	TRBV20-1	TRBJ1-6	many	-
TGCGCCAGCAGCTTGGGTTGGCAGGGCGGACTGAACACCGGGGAGCTGTTTTTT	CASSLGWQGGLNTGELFF	TRBV5-1	TRBJ2-2	many	-
TGCGCCAGCAGCGGTACCGGGACTAGCGGGAATTCAGATACGCAGTATTTT	CASSGTGTSGNSDTQYF	TRBV5-1	TRBJ2-3	few	TRBD2
TGTGCCAGCAGCTTACAGTTAAGGCTAGACAGGGGAAGTGAGCAGTTCTTC	CASSLQLRLDRGSEQFF	TRBV5-8	TRBJ2-1	many	TRBD1
TGTGCCAGCAGTGATCCTACGGCGATCCTCAGCGGGAGGGTCCACCAAGAGACCCAGTACTTC	CASSDPTAILSGRVHQETQYF	TRBV25-1	TRBJ2-5	many	TRBD2
TGTGCCAGCAGCAAAGGAACCACAGGGGGCTATAGCTCCTATAATTCACCCCTACACTTT	CASSKGTTGGYSSYNSPLHF	TRBV21-1	TRBJ1-6	-	-
TGCAGTGCTCCGAATAGGGGGGTCTCCTACAATGAGCAGTTCTTC	CSAPNRGVSYNEQFF	TRBV20-1	TRBJ2-1	few	-
TGTGCCAGCATCAAGATTTGGGGCACCGGGGAGCTGTTTTTT	CASIKIWGTGELFF	TRBV12-3/TRBV12-4	TRBJ2-2	many	-
TGTGCCAGCAGCCCCCAGACAGGGGGCTACGAGCAGTACTTC	CASSPQTGGYEQYF	TRBV5-5	TRBJ2-7	few	TRBD1
TGCGCCAGCAGCTTGAAGACAAGCACAGCCACAGATACGCAGTATTTT	CASSLKTSTATDTQYF	TRBV5-1	TRBJ2-3	many	-
TGCGCCAGCAGCTTGTCAGGGGGCGGGGGAGAGCAGTACTTC	CASSLSGGGGEQYF	TRBV5-1	TRBJ2-7	many	-
TGCGCCAGCAGCTTGCGCGCCATCGAGACCCAGTACTTC	CASSLRAIETQYF	TRBV5-1	TRBJ2-5	many	-
TGTGCCATCAGTGCGGGGACGGCGGGGGGGACTGAAGCTTTCTTT	CAISAGTAGGTEAFF	TRBV10-3	TRBJ1-1	-	-
TGCAGCGTTGAAATTAACACTAGTGCGTTCCCATTGATACAAGAGACCCAGTACTTC	CSVEINTSAFPLIQETQYF	TRBV29-1	TRBJ2-5	many	-